A selection of T cell receptor beta chains follows, all from one sample in a study of T-cell reconstitution after alpha-beta-depleted transplantation in children. TCRdb re-derived calls from the PCR reads in MiXCR, one entry per CDR3 protein. The sample contains about 830,000 distinct CDR3 sequences, 15% to 20% of which appear only once. The specimen was PBMCs, mostly from graft donor cells, collected 360 days after TCRalphabeta/CD19-depleted stem cell transplant. These TCRs come from a male patient between 5 and 17 years old who had a stem cell transplant for acute lymphoblastic leukemia, so the T cells may come from the graft donor. Both conserved end residues are part of each CDR3. D genes are given only for firm matches. Clone size appears in some rows only: once, few, many, or a class for an expanded clone.

>TRBV15|few|.|TRBJ2-1
TGTGCCACCAGCAGAGTCCCCTGGACCAGCGCGGTGTCCTACAATGAGCAGTTCTTC
CATSRVPWTSAVSYNEQFF
>TRBV12-3/TRBV12-4|few|TRBD1|TRBJ2-1
TGTGCCAGCAGTTTAAGCAGGGGGCGCTACAATGAGCAGTTCTTC
CASSLSRGRYNEQFF
>TRBV7-9|.|.|TRBJ2-7
TGTGCCAGCAGCTTTGCGCCTACCTCCTACGAGCAGTACTTC
CASSFAPTSYEQYF
>TRBV7-2|few|.|TRBJ2-1
TGTGCCAGCAGCCCCAGCTCTATTCTGGGTGAGCAGTTCTTC
CASSPSSILGEQFF
>TRBV6-1|.|.|TRBJ2-1
TGTGCCAGCAGGTCTACATCGCCCCGAGGGAATGAGCAGTTCTTC
CASRSTSPRGNEQFF
>TRBV29-1|few|.|TRBJ2-2
TGCAGCGTTGAAGAGGGAGGTTTGGCGGGGGAGCTGTTTTTT
CSVEEGGLAGELFF
>TRBV5-1|.|TRBD2|TRBJ2-5
TGCGCCAGCAGCTCCACTCACATCGGGACTAGCGGGGGTATCCAAGAGACCCAGTACTTC
CASSSTHIGTSGGIQETQYF
>TRBV5-1|.|.|TRBJ2-3
TGCGCCAGCAGCTTGGCAGGACGCGCGAATACGCAGTATTTT
CASSLAGRANTQYF
>TRBV5-4|few|.|TRBJ2-1
TGTGCCAGCAGCCAGACGGGGGTCTCCTACAATGAGCAGTTCTTC
CASSQTGVSYNEQFF
>TRBV2|.|.|TRBJ2-2
TGTGCCAGCAGTGAAAGATCGAGAGGGGTTGGGGAGCTGTTTTTT
CASSERSRGVGELFF
>TRBV6-1|.|.|TRBJ1-1
TGTGCCAGCAGGACGGGGGGTCTGGCAGCTTTCTTT
CASRTGGLAAFF
>TRBV11-2|few|TRBD2|TRBJ2-1
TGTGCCAGCAGCTTAGATCTAGAACTAGCGTGGAATGAGCAGTTCTTC
CASSLDLELAWNEQFF
>TRBV5-1|.|TRBD2|TRBJ2-5
TGCGCCAGCAGCTTGCCTTCCGGGACTAGCACAGAGACCCAGTACTTC
CASSLPSGTSTETQYF
>TRBV7-6|.|.|TRBJ2-3
TGTGCCAGCAGCTTAGCTCAGGGGGGTAGCACAGATACGCAGTATTTT
CASSLAQGGSTDTQYF
>TRBV20-1|.|.|TRBJ2-3
TGCAGTGCTATTAACCCGGGAAGCGATAGCACAGATACGCAGTATTTT
CSAINPGSDSTDTQYF